These T cell receptor beta chains were read from a single sample in a study of T cells after yellow fever vaccination. TCRdb analysed the 5' RACE reads with MiXCR anew, one entry per CDR3 protein. The sample lists more than 95,000 distinct CDR3 sequences, roughly 15% seen once, with approximately 39% in the top ten. Sequenced material: CD8+ T cells sorted from PBMCs, taken 5 days after the yellow fever booster vaccination. The receptors were gathered from a young man who received the YFV17D yellow fever vaccine. The CDR3 runs from the conserved cysteine through the conserved F or W. D genes are given only for firm matches. A row's size may be missing; if present it is once, few, many or a size class.

>many|TRBV10-3|TRBD2|TRBJ2-1
CAISDGTSGSSYNEQFF
>few|TRBV5-4|.|TRBJ2-3
CAVGGGTDTQYF
>few|TRBV6-6|.|TRBJ2-3
CASSASSRADTQYF
>once|TRBV28|.|TRBJ1-5
CASSWAGRSNQPQHF
>.|TRBV20-1|TRBD2|TRBJ2-7
CSASEKRSGVSYEQYF
>.|TRBV20-1|.|TRBJ1-5
CSAKKGWAGNQPQHF
>.|TRBV19|.|TRBJ2-4
CASSIVIESSLAKNIQYF
>few|TRBV4-1|.|TRBJ2-7
CASSQDREQTAYEQYF
>few|TRBV6-2/TRBV6-3|TRBD2|TRBJ2-2
CASSPWTSGTGELFF
>.|TRBV11-1|TRBD1|TRBJ1-1
CASSITGGDTEAFF
>few|TRBV4-1|.|TRBJ2-7
CASSQVGTGEQYF
>many|TRBV29-1|.|TRBJ2-3
CSVPLDTQYF
>many|TRBV5-1|TRBD1|TRBJ2-5
CASSATGADLETQYF
>many|TRBV4-3|.|TRBJ1-4
CASSQDGSLNEKLFF
>.|TRBV7-3|TRBD2|TRBJ2-3
CASSLLLAGTDTQYF